Below are 26 T cell receptor beta chains sequenced from a single sample in a study of cytomegalovirus exposure and HLA in healthy donors. The study ran its PCR with 60 Vbeta and 13 Jbeta primers. Clones were sequenced by immunoSEQ multiplex PCR, and TCRdb holds only the in-frame ones, with some missing. The sample has about 150,000 clones, 70% to 80% seen once. Specimen: PBMCs. Every receptor here comes from a man in his thirties or forties in good health and CMV-seropositive.

The genes are TRBV10-3 and TRBJ1-2; D is ambiguous. The CDR3 is 15 amino acids. Per the germline V gene, CDR1 is ENHRY and CDR2 is SYGVKD. V lost 0 bases and J 3 bases, leaving 11 bases between the germline ends. The chain's CDR3 is CAISESGRRDYGYTF. The CDR3 DNA reads TGTGCCATCAGTGAGTCGGGCAGGCGAGACTATGGCTACACCTTC.

In its sample, this clone was seen a few times. An end of the junction differs from the germline gene, which may be a read error. The chain employs TRBV25-1 and TRBJ1-1, with TRBD1 matching 7 bases. The germline V gene has CDR1 MGHDK and CDR2 SYGVNS. The CDR3 spans 12 residues. The CDR3 here is CASSDGGTATPF. The CDR3 nucleotides read TGTGCCAGCAGTGATGGGGGGACAGCCACTCCATTT.

The rearrangement joins TRBV7-8 to TRBJ1-2, with a weak D call TRBD1 (6 bases). CDR3 length: 15 residues. Germline-derived CDR1 and CDR2 are SGHVS and FQNEAQ. Trimming left V 1 base short and J 5 bases short, with 14 bases between. CDR3 sequence reads: CASSLDRVQGYGYTF. The CDR3 DNA is TGTGCCAGCAGCTTAGATCGTGTACAGGGATATGGCTACACCTTC.

This chain links TRBV27 with TRBJ1-5; D is uncertain. Looked up from germline, CDR1 is MNHEY and CDR2 is SMNVEV (reference sequence). The CDR3 has 15 residues. Between the trimmed V and J ends, which lost 5 bases and 9 bases, there was a span of 20 bases. The CDR3 spells CASSERSARLGPQHF. Here the CDR3 DNA reads TGTGCCAGCAGTGAGAGGTCCGCGCGATTGGGGCCCCAGCATTTT.

The gene calls are TRBV23-1 and TRBJ1-1; weak D call: TRBD1 (6 bases). TRBV23-1 is flagged as an ORF with uncertain function. V was shortened by 4 bases and J by 1 base, with 10 bases between the two germline ends. CDR3 length: 14 amino acids. In DNA form, the CDR3 reads TGCGCCAGCAGTCGATCGACAGGGAACACTGAAGCTTTCTTT. Its translation is CASSRSTGNTEAFF.

The chain joins TRBV9 to TRBJ1-6; 10 bases line up with TRBD1. V shed 0 bases and J 8 bases; nucleotides not matched to a gene: 2. CDR1 and CDR2 from the germline V gene are SGDLS and YYNGEE. This CDR3 has 15 amino acids. CDR3 sequence reads: CASSVEGQGYSPLHF. The CDR3 coding sequence is TGTGCCAGCAGCGTAGAGGGACAGGGGTATTCACCCCTCCACTTT.

In nucleotides, the CDR3 is TGTGCCAGCAGCTCTCCCGACAGGGGGAATGAAAAACTGTTTTTT. Its protein is CASSSPDRGNEKLFF. The chain has TRBV27 and TRBJ1-4; 9 nucleotides match TRBD1. Germline assignment: CDR1 MNHEY and CDR2 SMNVEV (reference sequence). The junction had 7 bases not matched to a gene; V was cut back by 6 bases and J by 5 bases. CDR3 length: 15 amino acids.

The V gene is TRBV12-5, the J gene TRBJ2-5; 8 nucleotides match TRBD2. Trimming took 0 bases from V and 2 from J; bases not matched to a gene: 2. Germline V CDR1 and CDR2: LGHNT, FRNRAP. This CDR3 has 15 residues. CDR3 in amino acids: CASGLVLAEQETQYF. DNA of the CDR3: TGTGCTAGTGGTTTGGTACTAGCGGAACAAGAGACCCAGTACTTC.

The J gene is TRBJ1-2, the V gene TRBV18; the D gene is possibly TRBD1 (5 bases). Germline assignment: CDR1 KGHSH and CDR2 LQKENI. This CDR3 is 13 amino acids long. Trimming took off 3 bases at V and 5 bases at J, with 10 bases between the two ends. The CDR3: CASSPDRAYGYTF. Here the CDR3 DNA reads TGTGCCAGCTCACCCGACAGAGCTTATGGCTACACCTTC.

This sequence joins TRBV28 and TRBJ2-7; possible D gene TRBD1, 6 bases. The CDR3 consists of 15 residues. V was pared by 0 bases and J by 0 bases, with 9 bases between. The V gene's germline CDR1 is MDHEN and CDR2 SYDVKM. The CDR3 protein is CASSLWAGASYEQYF. CDR3 nucleotide sequence: TGTGCCAGCAGTTTATGGGCAGGGGCCTCCTACGAGCAGTACTTC.

J is TRBJ2-7 and V is TRBV6-5, with 11 bases identical to TRBD2. The CDR3 is 15 amino acids. The germline gives CDR1 MNHEY, CDR2 SVGAGI. V lost 6 bases, J lost 3 bases, and 7 bases stayed unmatched. As DNA, the CDR3 is TGTGCCAGCAGCTCCACCACTAGCGGGAGCTACGAGCAGTACTTC. Its protein product is CASSSTTSGSYEQYF.

The chain employs TRBV27 and TRBJ2-3; 10 bases are shared with TRBD2. The CDR3 totals 16 residues. Germline loops: CDR1 MNHEY, CDR2 SMNVEV (reference sequence). After removal of 0 bases from V and 2 bases from J, the junction contained 2 bases not matched to a gene. The CDR3 spells CASSLSLAGHTDTQYF. The DNA of the CDR3 is TGTGCCAGCAGTTTATCACTAGCGGGACACACAGATACGCAGTATTTT.

The gene calls are TRBV5-1 and TRBJ2-2; 8 bases agree with TRBD1. The CDR3 contains 16 residues. From germline, CDR1 is SGHRS and CDR2 YFSETQ. J was trimmed by 1 base and V by 4 bases; bases with no gene match: 6. CDR3 protein: CASSTQGGLNTGELFF. CDR3 sequence (DNA): TGCGCCAGCAGCACACAGGGGGGCCTGAACACCGGGGAGCTGTTTTTT.

The chain combines TRBV18 with TRBJ1-1; the D gene is possibly TRBD1 (5 bases). CDR1 and CDR2 (germline): KGHSH, LQKENI. CDR3 length equals 14 residues. V lost 1 base, J lost 3 bases, and 9 bases lay in between. CDR3 sequence reads: CASSPRAGDTEAFF. The CDR3 region has the DNA TGTGCCAGCTCACCACGGGCGGGGGACACTGAAGCTTTCTTT.

This clone was counted once. This rearrangement joins TRBV2 to TRBJ2-7; D is possibly TRBD1 (6 bases). CDR1 and CDR2 from the germline V gene are SNHLY and FYNNEI. The CDR3 is 14 amino acids. V lost 7 bases and J lost 7, with 20 bases in between. Here the CDR3 DNA reads TGTGCCAGCACCAAGGGGTCAGGGGCGCGAGAGCAGTACTTC. Encoded protein: CASTKGSGAREQYF.

This clone occurred once. This chain uses TRBV30 with TRBJ1-1, with D possibly TRBD1 on 5 matching bases. Germline CDR1 reads GTSNPN; CDR2 reads SVGIG (reference sequence). The CDR3 extends over 13 amino acids. V was trimmed by 0 bases and J by 3 bases, leaving 8 bases between them. CDR3 protein: CAWSVSRDTEAFF. The CDR3 region has the DNA TGTGCCTGGAGTGTCAGCAGGGACACTGAAGCTTTCTTT.

The table lists this clone with a few counts. This rearrangement joins TRBV11-2 to TRBJ2-3; unclear D gene. CDR1 is SGHAT, CDR2 FQNNGV, per germline. The CDR3 covers 14 residues. V lost 4 bases to trimming and J lost 3 bases, with 11 bases between them. The CDR3 DNA is TGTGCCAGCAGCTCCCCTCCCTCGACAGATACGCAGTATTTT. As protein: CASSSPPSTDTQYF.

The V gene is TRBV29-1, the J gene TRBJ2-7; 15 bases are a match to TRBD2. With 5 bases clipped from V and 0 bases from J, the junction kept 8 bases outside the gene matches. CDR1 SQVTM and CDR2 ANQGSEA come from the germline V gene. This CDR3 has 17 residues. In nucleotides, the CDR3 is TGCAGCGTTTTGGGACTAGCGGGAGGCATGAGCTCCTACGAGCAGTACTTC. Its translation: CSVLGLAGGMSSYEQYF.

CDR3 protein: CASGPGQTNEKLFF. DNA of the CDR3: TGTGCCAGCGGACCGGGACAGACTAATGAAAAACTGTTTTTT. This chain joins TRBV5-5 and TRBJ1-4; TRBD1 agrees at 7 bases. Germline values: CDR1 SGHKS, CDR2 YYEKEE (reference sequence). This CDR3 has 14 residues. Germline trimming cut 7 bases from V and 2 bases from J; bases unmatched to any gene: 5. The full variable domain, rest sourced from reference TRBV5-5 and TRBJ1-4, is DAGVTQSPTHLIKTRGQQVTLRCSPISGHKSVSWYQQVLGQGPQFIFQYYEKEERGRGNFPDRFSARQFPNYSSELNVNALLLGDSALYLCASGPGQTNEKLFFGSGTQLSVL.

The chain recombines TRBV18 with TRBJ1-2; perhaps TRBD1 as D (6 bases). Looked up from germline, CDR1 is KGHSH and CDR2 is LQKENI. With 5 bases removed from V and 8 bases from J, the gap between germline ends came to 15 bases. CDR3 length: 13 residues. CDR3: CASSRSRGEGYTF. The CDR3 DNA reads TGTGCCAGCTCAAGAAGCAGGGGTGAGGGCTACACCTTC.

This clone was seen just once. The chain has TRBV9 and TRBJ2-2; tentative D call: TRBD1 (5 bases). The CDR3 length is 15 residues. Germline-derived CDR1 and CDR2 are SGDLS and YYNGEE. V lost 1 base to trimming and J lost 6 bases, with 13 bases between them. Written as DNA, the CDR3 is TGTGCCAGCAGCGTAAGGGGTCTACCCCCCGGGGAGCTGTTTTTT. It specifies CASSVRGLPPGELFF.

This clone has a handful of counts. The CDR3 DNA is TGCGCCAGCAGCTCCCTGGACAGTGGAGAGACCCAGTACTTC. The encoded protein is CASSSLDSGETQYF. This chain links TRBV5-1 with TRBJ2-5; tentative D call: TRBD1 (6 bases). Trimming took off 3 bases at V and 4 bases at J, with 13 bases between the two ends. The CDR3 has 14 residues. Per the germline V gene, CDR1 is SGHRS and CDR2 is YFSETQ.

The chain has TRBV29-1 and TRBJ2-3; D perhaps matches TRBD1 (6 bases). This CDR3 region has 14 residues. CDR1 is SQVTM, CDR2 ANQGSEA, per germline. The V and J ends lost 8 bases and 6 bases respectively, with 21 bases between them. CDR3 sequence: CSSSGGQRIDTQYF. The CDR3 bases are TGCAGCTCTAGTGGGGGCCAGAGAATCGATACGCAGTATTTT.

The chain carries TRBV18 and TRBJ2-7; a possible D gene is TRBD1 (6 bases). There are 13 residues in the CDR3. The germline gives CDR1 KGHSH, CDR2 LQKENI. V was shortened by 4 bases and J by 0 bases, with 7 bases between the two germline ends. This CDR3 reads CASSLGGSYEQYF. CDR3 nucleotide sequence: TGTGCCAGCTCACTAGGGGGCTCCTACGAGCAGTACTTC.

The chain uses TRBV18 and TRBJ2-7, with TRBD2 matching over 7 bases. This CDR3 is built from 15 residues. The germline CDR1 and CDR2 sequences are KGHSH and LQKENI. The V and J ends lost 6 bases and 2 bases, in that order; junction bases with no gene match: 10. DNA of the CDR3: TGTGCCAGCTCCCCGCCCCTAGCGGCGGCCTACGAGCAGTACTTC. Protein: CASSPPLAAAYEQYF.

By sample share, this clone is medium-sized. The chain uses TRBV4-1 and TRBJ2-1, with 11 bases fitting TRBD2. With 4 bases clipped from V and 10 bases from J, the junction kept 21 bases outside the gene matches. This CDR3 region has 19 residues. The V gene's germline CDR1 is MGHRA and CDR2 YSYEKL. DNA of the CDR3: TGCGCCAGCAGCCCGCTTGGTAGCGGGAGGGCCCGGTGGGAAGGCGAGCAGTTCTTC. Translated: CASSPLGSGRARWEGEQFF.